The rows below give T cell receptor beta chains drawn from one sample of a study of lymphopenia after photon versus proton radiotherapy. The protocol was immunoSEQ multiplex PCR, while the TCRdb copy is restricted to in-frame clones and leaves out a portion. The data contain about 40,000 clones, about 86% of them singletons. The sequencing here drew on peripheral blood, taken from a patient treated with proton-based radiotherapy. The receptors were sampled from a woman in her seventies with pancreatic cancer. Some clones in this sample may be carry-over from other donors' samples. Each CDR3 is given with its conserved first and last residue. The D gene is left open where the match is weak. For some rows the clone size is stated as once, few or many, or as a class when expanded; others skip it.

>TRBV4-1|NA|NA|17|TRBJ2-1
TGCGCCAGCAGCCAATCCGGGAGCGCCTACTCCTACAATGAGCAGTTCTTC
CASSQSGSAYSYNEQFF
>TRBV7-2|NA|TRBD1|14|TRBJ1-1
TGTGCCAGCGGAGGACAGGGAACAGGTACTGAAGCTTTCTTT
CASGGQGTGTEAFF
>TRBV11-2|NA|NA|13|TRBJ2-5
TGTGCCAGCAGCCGTAATAGCGTGGAGACCCAGTACTTC
CASSRNSVETQYF
>TRBV28|NA|NA|13|TRBJ1-2
TGTGCCAGCAATCTAGGGCGCGACTATGGCTACACCTTC
CASNLGRDYGYTF
>TRBV7-6|NA|TRBD1|14|TRBJ2-1
TGTGCCAGCAGCCTAAGGACAGGAAGGAATGAGCAGTTCTTC
CASSLRTGRNEQFF
>TRBV5-5|few|NA|15|TRBJ2-1
TGTGCCAGCGGTTTGGACACGATGGCCTACAATGAGCAGTTCTTC
CASGLDTMAYNEQFF
>TRBV25-1|NA|NA|11|TRBJ1-2
TGTGCCAGCCACTCCGGACAGATCTACACCTTC
CASHSGQIYTF
>TRBV6-6|NA|TRBD1|14|TRBJ1-1
TGTGCCAGCATCGTCGGGTCAGGGGGGACTGAAGCTTTCTTT
CASIVGSGGTEAFF
>TRBV10-3|NA|NA|11|TRBJ2-1
TGTGCCATCAGTGCCGGGGGTGAGCAGTTCTTC
CAISAGGEQFF
>TRBV6-5|NA|NA|15|TRBJ2-3
TGTGCCAGCAGCTACCAACAGGGCCCCACAGATACGCAGTATTTT
CASSYQQGPTDTQYF
>TRBV23-1|NA|NA|15|TRBJ2-1
TGCGCCAGCAGAAGCCGGGCAGGTACCTACAATGAGCAGTTCTTC
CASRSRAGTYNEQFF
>TRBV5-8|NA|TRBD1|16|TRBJ2-5
TGTGCCAGCAGCTCCGGACAGGGGGACTCCCAAGAGACCCAGTACTTC
CASSSGQGDSQETQYF
>TRBV23-1|NA|NA|16|TRBJ2-3
TGCGCCAGCAGTGGTCGGCGCGGGATGGTGGTCGATACGCAGTATTTT
CASSGRRGMVVDTQYF
>TRBV28|NA|NA|15|TRBJ2-6
TGTGCCAGCAGTGATATCGGGTCTGGGGCCAACGTCCTGACTTTC
CASSDIGSGANVLTF
>TRBV23-1|NA|TRBD1|17|TRBJ2-7
TGCGCCAGCAGTCAATCGCTGACGTACAGGGGGGACTACGAGCAGTACTTC
CASSQSLTYRGDYEQYF
>TRBV7-3|NA|NA|14|TRBJ1-3
TGTGCCAGCAGCTTAACAGGGTCAGGAAACACCATATATTTT
CASSLTGSGNTIYF
>TRBV9|NA|NA|14|TRBJ1-5
TGTGCCAGCAGCGTAGGCCAGTTAAATCAGCCCCAGCATTTT
CASSVGQLNQPQHF
>TRBV5-1|NA|TRBD1|15|TRBJ2-1
TGCGCCAGCAGCTGGACAGGGGGCCAAGGCAATGAGCAGTTCTTC
CASSWTGGQGNEQFF
>TRBV5-1|NA|NA|14|TRBJ1-4
TGCGCCAGCAGCTTTTCGGCCCCTAATGAAAAACTGTTTTTT
CASSFSAPNEKLFF
>TRBV2|NA|NA|15|TRBJ2-3
TGTGCCAGCAGTGGCCTAGGGGGGGCCACAGATACGCAGTATTTT
CASSGLGGATDTQYF
>TRBV5-1|NA|NA|12|TRBJ2-7
TGCGCCAGCAGCTTGGGCACCTACGAGCAGTACTTC
CASSLGTYEQYF